Reported below is one T cell receptor (beta chain). Produced via immunoSEQ multiplex PCR; TCRdb's table is partial and in-frame only. The sample yields more than 85,000 clones, roughly four fifths seen once. The sample comes from a study of blood T cell repertoires in COVID-19. Study summary: Nucleic acid was either cDNA or gDNA, and it came from T cells, B-cell-depleted T cells, or PBMCs.

Losses at the gene ends were 5 bases for V and 0 bases for J; bases not matched to a gene: 5. The V gene's germline CDR1 is SGHTA and CDR2 FQGTGA. The CDR3 sequence is 16 residues long. This receptor was identified in a woman aged 60-70 years with acute or convalescent COVID-19. V usage is TRBV7-3 and J usage is TRBJ2-2, with 8 bases lining up with TRBD2. Material: peripheral blood. This CDR3 reads CASSQTSATNTGELFF. The CDR3 nucleotides are TGTGCCAGCAGCCAGACTAGCGCTACGAACACCGGGGAGCTGTTTTTT.